These T cell receptor beta chains were read from a single sample in a study of blood T cell repertoires in COVID-19. Method: immunoSEQ multiplex PCR; TCRdb's copy keeps in-frame clones and lacks some. The profile shows about 300,000 clones, under 90% of them singletons. What was sequenced was peripheral blood. These receptor sequences come from a woman aged 30 to 39 with COVID-19, enrolled during active disease. CDR3s include the opening cysteine and the closing phenylalanine or tryptophan. A D gene is named only where the DNA matches it firmly. Clone size appears in some rows only: once, few, many, or a class for an expanded clone.

d_gene | abundance | j_gene | v_gene | CDR3aa | CDR3nt
- | - | TRBJ2-5 | TRBV15 | CATSRERTLGETQYF | TGTGCCACCAGCAGAGAGAGGACTTTAGGGGAGACCCAGTACTTC
TRBD1 | - | TRBJ1-1 | TRBV7-9 | CASRTGGVRNTEAFF | TGTGCCAGCCGGACAGGGGGAGTCCGTAACACTGAAGCTTTCTTT
- | - | TRBJ1-1 | TRBV7-9 | CASSLASGTEAFF | TGTGCCAGCAGCTTAGCATCGGGAACTGAAGCTTTCTTT
- | - | TRBJ1-3 | TRBV11-2 | CASSSWTPPGDTIYF | TGTGCCAGCAGCTCATGGACACCCCCAGGGGACACCATATATTTT
- | few | TRBJ1-3 | TRBV2 | CASSFATGSGNTIYF | TGTGCCAGCAGTTTCGCCACAGGGTCTGGAAACACCATATATTTT
- | once | TRBJ2-5 | TRBV3-1/TRBV3-2 | CASSQDPLSIQYF | TGTGCCAGCAGCCAAGACCCCCTGTCTATCCAGTACTTC
- | - | TRBJ2-6 | TRBV15 | CATSRVEASGANVLTF | TGTGCCACCAGCAGAGTTGAAGCCTCTGGGGCCAACGTCCTGACTTTC
- | - | TRBJ1-6 | TRBV28 | CAARGSSSYNSPLHF | TGTGCCGCCAGGGGATCGAGCTCCTATAATTCACCCCTCCACTTT
- | - | TRBJ1-1 | TRBV11-2 | CASSSGGWVSLNTEAFF | TGTGCCAGCAGCTCGGGCGGGTGGGTAAGCTTGAACACTGAAGCTTTCTTT
- | - | TRBJ1-1 | TRBV6-4 | CASRAEDFSEAFF | TGTGCCAGCAGGGCCGAGGACTTTAGTGAAGCTTTCTTT
- | - | TRBJ2-2 | TRBV2 | CASTQEATGELFF | TGTGCCAGCACACAGGAAGCCACCGGGGAGCTGTTTTTT
- | - | TRBJ2-1 | TRBV6-5 | CASSSTRLEQFF | TGTGCCAGCAGTTCTACTAGGCTTGAGCAGTTCTTC
- | many | TRBJ1-1 | TRBV4-1 | CASSLRTGWTTNTEAFF | TGCGCCAGCAGCCTTCGGACCGGATGGACTACGAACACTGAAGCTTTCTTT
TRBD2 | - | TRBJ2-2 | TRBV30 | CAWAGLAGANTGELFF | TGTGCCTGGGCGGGGCTAGCGGGGGCCAACACCGGGGAGCTGTTTTTT
TRBD1 | - | TRBJ1-4 | TRBV6-1 | CASSEAQGTNEKLFF | TGTGCCAGCAGTGAAGCACAGGGGACTAATGAAAAACTGTTTTTT
- | - | TRBJ1-2 | TRBV6-2/TRBV6-3 | CASSYSTEGTYYGYTF | TGTGCCAGCAGTTACTCGACGGAGGGGACTTACTATGGCTACACCTTC
- | - | TRBJ2-7 | TRBV7-6 | CASSLDQNRLDEQYF | TGTGCCAGCAGCTTAGATCAGAACAGGCTGGACGAGCAGTACTTC
- | - | TRBJ2-3 | TRBV7-9 | CASSLATGNTQYF | TGTGCCAGCAGCTTAGCGACGGGGAATACGCAGTATTTT
- | once | TRBJ2-1 | TRBV4-3 | CASSQDDAGANYNEQFF | TGCGCCAGCAGCCAAGATGACGCGGGGGCCAACTACAATGAGCAGTTCTTC
TRBD2 | once | TRBJ2-3 | TRBV3-1/TRBV3-2 | CASSQEGLAGGLADTQYF | TGTGCCAGCAGCCAAGAAGGTCTAGCGGGGGGGTTAGCAGATACGCAGTATTTT